What follows are 18 T cell receptor beta chains derived from one specimen sequenced in a study of OX40 agonist ivuxolimab in advanced cancers. Data came from immunoSEQ multiplex PCR; TCRdb stores just in-frame clones and leaves some out. This table holds some 80,000 clones, about 88% found once. The sequences come from CD4+ or CD8+ T cells sorted from blood, collected in a trial of the OX40 agonist ivuxolimab. The source is an adult with an advanced solid tumor such as melanoma, head and neck, liver or kidney cancer.

The V call is TRBV19, the J call TRBJ2-5; D ambiguous. Trimming stripped 5 bases from V and 4 bases from J, with 11 bases between. CDR3 size: 13 residues. CDR1 is LNHDA, CDR2 SQIVND, per germline (reference sequence). The CDR3, as DNA: TGTGCCAGTAGTGACCGACCGAGAGAGACCCAGTACTTC. It yields the protein CASSDRPRETQYF.

The J gene is TRBJ2-1, the V gene TRBV2; D is possibly TRBD1 (6 bases). The V end was cut by 5 bases, the J end by 3 bases, with 11 bases between. Germline-derived CDR1 and CDR2 are SNHLY and FYNNEI. This CDR3 has 14 amino acids. The CDR3 DNA sequence: TGTGCCAGCAGTCATCGGACAGACTACAATGAGCAGTTCTTC. It specifies CASSHRTDYNEQFF.

The CDR3 loop reads CASSDPDKNIQYF. The CDR3 nucleotides are TGCGCCAGCAGTGACCCGGACAAGAACATTCAGTACTTC. V gene TRBV10-2 combines with J gene TRBJ2-4; D is perhaps TRBD1 (5 bases). CDR3 length equals 13 residues. Germline V gives CDR1 WSHSY, CDR2 SAAADI. The V and J ends lost 3 bases and 7 bases respectively, with 10 bases between them.

The chain carries TRBV2 and TRBJ2-1; no reliable D call. In germline, CDR1 is SNHLY, CDR2 FYNNEI. V dropped 6 bases and J dropped 5 bases, with 8 bases sitting between them. CDR3 length: 12 residues. The CDR3 DNA reads TGTGCCAGCAGCCTCCGGGACAATGAGCAGTTCTTC. Protein: CASSLRDNEQFF.

The chain links TRBV14 to TRBJ2-7; D gene unclear. Germline V gene sequence: CDR1 SGHDN, CDR2 FVKESK. V shed 2 bases and J shed 0 bases, with 8 bases lying between them. The length of the CDR3 is 14 residues. CDR3 protein: CASSQYDPSYEQYF. In nucleotides, the CDR3 is TGTGCCAGCAGCCAATACGATCCCTCCTACGAGCAGTACTTC. The full variable domain, in which reference TRBV14 and TRBJ2-7 provide the parts outside the CDR3, is EAGVTQFPSHSVIEKGQTVTLRCDPISGHDNLYWYRRVMGKEIKFLLHFVKESKQDESGMPNNRFLAERTGGTYSTLKVQPAELEDSGVYFCASSQYDPSYEQYFGPGTRLTVT.

The rearrangement links TRBV5-5 to TRBJ2-5; a weak D match, TRBD2 (6 bases). The V gene's germline CDR1 is SGHKS and CDR2 YYEKEE (reference sequence). The CDR3 length is 14 residues. Trimming removed 2 bases from V and 2 bases from J, with 10 bases in between. CDR3 bases: TGTGCCAGCAGCTTTTTGGGGAGGCAAGAGACCCAGTACTTC. Protein product: CASSFLGRQETQYF.

This clone was seen only a few times. This chain's CDR3 is CASSLGGDRPNYGYTF. In DNA form, the CDR3 reads TGTGCCAGCAGCCTTGGGGGGGACCGACCTAACTATGGCTACACCTTC. V and J are TRBV5-8 and TRBJ1-2; a possible D gene is TRBD1 (5 bases). Trimming took off 4 bases at V and 0 bases at J, with 16 bases between the two ends. CDR1 and CDR2 (germline): SGHTS, YDEGEE. The CDR3 contains 16 residues. Using reference TRBV5-8 and TRBJ1-2 for the parts outside the CDR3, the full variable domain is EAGVTQSPTHLIKTRGQQATLRCSPISGHTSVYWYQQALGLGLQFLLWYDEGEERNRGNFPPRFSGRQFPNYSSELNVNALELEDSALYLCASSLGGDRPNYGYTFGSGTRLTVV.

J is TRBJ1-6 and V is TRBV11-3; D is unresolved. With 5 bases removed from V and 3 bases from J, the gap between germline ends came to 11 bases. CDR1 is SGHNT, CDR2 YENEEA, per germline. The CDR3 is 15 amino acids. The CDR3 sequence: CASSPGPLYNSPLHF. Written as DNA, the CDR3 is TGTGCCAGCAGCCCCGGGCCCCTCTATAATTCACCCCTCCACTTT.

This rearrangement joins TRBV4-2 to TRBJ2-2, with 10 bases identical to TRBD2. Germline CDR1 is LGHNA and CDR2 is YNFKEQ. The CDR3 covers 17 residues. J was trimmed by 0 bases and V by 5 bases; bases with no gene match: 6. CDR3 DNA sequence: TGTGCCAGCAGCTTCACCGGGACTAGCGCGAACACCGGGGAGCTGTTTTTT. Translated, it gives CASSFTGTSANTGELFF.

This clone was seen a handful of times. The chain uses TRBV13 and TRBJ1-2, with 10 bases aligning to TRBD1. Germline loops: CDR1 PRHDT, CDR2 FYEKMQ (reference sequence). The CDR3 is 16 amino acids. V lost 5 bases, J lost 1 base, and 7 bases stayed unmatched. The CDR3 DNA reads TGTGCCAGCAGCCGTCGGGACAGGGGCGATAACTATGGCTACACCTTC. The encoded protein is CASSRRDRGDNYGYTF.

The chain links TRBV29-1 to TRBJ2-1, with D uncertain. Germline V gene sequence: CDR1 SQVTM, CDR2 ANQGSEA. The V end lost 7 bases, the J end lost 2 bases, and 9 bases lay between the germline ends. The CDR3 runs 12 residues. The CDR3 sequence: CSAIGPYNEQFF. The CDR3 DNA reads TGCAGCGCTATCGGACCCTACAATGAGCAGTTCTTC.

This clone has a handful of counts. The J gene is TRBJ1-2, the V gene TRBV10-3; unclear D gene. This CDR3 has 14 residues. Germline CDR1 reads ENHRY; CDR2 reads SYGVKD. Trimming cost V 6 bases and J 3 bases, with 14 bases left between them. The chain's CDR3 is CAIRELGGYYGYTF. The CDR3 nucleotides read TGTGCCATCAGGGAGCTTGGAGGGTACTATGGCTACACCTTC.

The chain recombines TRBV5-6 with TRBJ2-3, with a possible D match to TRBD1 (6 bases). Germline values: CDR1 SGHDT, CDR2 YYEEEE. Trimming shortened V by 1 base and J by 2 bases, and 17 bases separated the two germline ends. This CDR3 region has 17 residues. The CDR3 DNA reads as TGTGCCAGCAGCTTGAGCTATGGGGGCAGGGACACAGATACGCAGTATTTT. Translating gives CASSLSYGGRDTDTQYF.

This chain connects TRBV15 to TRBJ2-1; D remains ambiguous. Trimming removed 1 base at V and 1 base at J, with 8 bases between. The CDR3 is made up of 15 amino acids. Germline V gene data show CDR1 as LNHNV and CDR2 as YYDKDF (reference sequence). CDR3 loop: CATSRGLLSYNEQFF. In nucleotides, the CDR3 is TGTGCCACCAGCAGAGGACTTCTATCCTACAATGAGCAGTTCTTC.

The chain employs TRBV6-1 and TRBJ2-3; D perhaps matches TRBD2 (6 bases). This CDR3 is built from 18 residues. Trimming pared 4 bases from V and 5 bases from J, leaving 25 bases between. In germline, CDR1 is MNHNS, CDR2 SASEGT. The CDR3 sequence is CASSGLTEGQGGGDTQYF. For the CDR3, the DNA is TGTGCCAGCAGTGGCTTGACGGAGGGCCAAGGTGGGGGAGATACGCAGTATTTT.

In the case of this clone: Here the CDR3 omits its conserved ending phenylalanine or tryptophan, so a read error is the likely source. The DNA is omitted, as the CDR3 cannot be located on it reliably, and the CDR3 follows TCRdb's listing. This chain links TRBV11-2 with TRBJ1-1. Germline lookup yields CDR1 SGHAT and CDR2 FQNNGV. The CDR3 is made up of 9 amino acids, end residues included. CDR3 residues: CASSLGPGY.

The V gene is TRBV9, the J gene TRBJ2-6; D call uncertain. Germline loops: CDR1 SGDLS, CDR2 YYNGEE. The CDR3 is made up of 14 amino acids. The ends were cut back, 4 bases at V and 0 bases at J, with 5 bases in the middle. CDR3 residues: CASSSTSGANVLTF. The CDR3 region has the DNA TGTGCCAGCAGCTCTACCTCTGGGGCCAACGTCCTGACTTTC. Full variable domain (rest looked up from reference TRBV9 and TRBJ2-6): DSGVTQTPKHLITATGQRVTLRCSPRSGDLSVYWYQQSLDQGLQFLIQYYNGEERAKGNILERFSAQQFPDLHSELNLSSLELGDSALYFCASSSTSGANVLTFGAGSRLTVL.

The chain couples TRBV5-1 to TRBJ1-1; tentative D call: TRBD1 (6 bases). This CDR3 comprises 16 residues. CDR1 and CDR2 (germline): SGHRS, YFSETQ. V lost 2 bases to trimming and J lost 1 base, with 15 bases between them. The CDR3 nucleotides are TGCGCCAGCAGCTTCAGGGGAAGAGTAGGGAACACTGAAGCTTTCTTT. It codes for CASSFRGRVGNTEAFF.